This is a list of T cell receptor beta chains from one sample in a study of tumor-infiltrating lymphocytes in primary liver carcinoma. TCRdb re-called the multiplex PCR reads through MiXCR, storing one row per CDR3 protein. This sample has about 350,000 distinct CDR3 sequences, with approximately 64% found just once. The sequencing input was peripheral blood. Source of these receptors: a man aged 40-49 years with primary liver carcinoma and hepatitis B virus infection. The CDR3 runs from the conserved cysteine through the conserved F or W. D genes are given only for firm matches. Clone size is shown for a subset of rows, as once, few, many or a class of expanded clone.

D gene: TRBD1
J gene: TRBJ2-7
V gene: TRBV6-1
clone size: -
CDR3 DNA: TGTGCCAGCAGAGGGGGACAGGGGAGTTCCTACGAGCAGTGCTTC
CDR3 protein: CASRGGQGSSYEQCF

D gene: TRBD1
J gene: TRBJ2-7
V gene: TRBV11-2
clone size: few
CDR3 DNA: TGTGCCAGTAGCTTTGTTGTGTTACGGGACAGTTACTCCTACGTGCAGTACTTC
CDR3 protein: CASSFVVLRDSYSYVQYF

D gene: -
J gene: TRBJ2-3
V gene: TRBV10-3
clone size: -
CDR3 DNA: TGTGCCATCAGTGAGTCGATTCGGGGCCGGGGCCAAATGGATACGCAGTATTTT
CDR3 protein: CAISESIRGRGQMDTQYF

D gene: TRBD1
J gene: TRBJ1-6
V gene: TRBV5-1
clone size: -
CDR3 DNA: TGCGTCAGCAGCCCATCCACGGGGCAGGGGGAATCACCCCTCCACTTT
CDR3 protein: CVSSPSTGQGESPLHF

D gene: TRBD2
J gene: TRBJ2-7
V gene: TRBV12-3/TRBV12-4
clone size: many
CDR3 DNA: TGTGCCAGCACTCATAGCGGGACCTACGAGCAGTACTTC
CDR3 protein: CASTHSGTYEQYF

D gene: TRBD1
J gene: TRBJ2-7
V gene: TRBV29-1
clone size: -
CDR3 DNA: TGCAGCGTTGACGCCAGGGGGCTTGGCGATCAGTATTTC
CDR3 protein: CSVDARGLGDQYF

D gene: -
J gene: TRBJ2-7
V gene: TRBV7-9
clone size: -
CDR3 DNA: TGTGCCAGCAGCTACGGGGGCTACGAGCAGTACTTC
CDR3 protein: CASSYGGYEQYF

D gene: -
J gene: TRBJ1-1
V gene: TRBV14
clone size: -
CDR3 DNA: TGTGCCAGCAGCCAACACCCACTGTGGGCCTCACACACTGAAGCTTTCTTT
CDR3 protein: CASSQHPLWASHTEAFF

D gene: -
J gene: TRBJ2-3
V gene: TRBV11-2
clone size: -
CDR3 DNA: TGTGCCAGCAGCTTAGGATTAGCGGAGGGAGGTACGCAGTATTTT
CDR3 protein: CASSLGLAEGGTQYF

D gene: -
J gene: TRBJ2-1
V gene: TRBV11-1
clone size: -
CDR3 DNA: TGTGCCAGCATCTTAGATGGGGGTAAGCAGTTCTTC
CDR3 protein: CASILDGGKQFF

D gene: TRBD1
J gene: TRBJ2-7
V gene: TRBV5-6
clone size: many
CDR3 DNA: TGTGCCAGCAGTCGGGACAGGGTAATCGGCGAGCAGTACTTC
CDR3 protein: CASSRDRVIGEQYF

D gene: TRBD2
J gene: TRBJ2-2
V gene: TRBV4-3
clone size: -
CDR3 DNA: TGCGCCAGCGGCCAAGGCCTTTTAGCGGGAGACACCGGGGAGCTGCTTTTT
CDR3 protein: CASGQGLLAGDTGELLF

D gene: -
J gene: TRBJ2-6
V gene: TRBV28
clone size: -
CDR3 DNA: TGTGCCAGCTCCCTCCCCTCTGGGGCCAACGTCCTGACTTTC
CDR3 protein: CASSLPSGANVLTF

D gene: TRBD2
J gene: TRBJ2-3
V gene: TRBV5-4
clone size: once
CDR3 DNA: TGTGCCAGCAGCTCCGGGACTAGCGGGACGCCAGATACACAGTATTTT
CDR3 protein: CASSSGTSGTPDTQYF

D gene: TRBD2
J gene: TRBJ2-7
V gene: TRBV11-2
clone size: many
CDR3 DNA: TGTGCCAGCAGCTTAGCTATGGCTAGCGGGAGGTACGAGCAGTACTTC
CDR3 protein: CASSLAMASGRYEQYF

D gene: -
J gene: TRBJ2-7
V gene: TRBV29-1
clone size: -
CDR3 DNA: TGCAGCGTTGTGGGGCAGGCAGGGCCCTACGAGCAGTACTTC
CDR3 protein: CSVVGQAGPYEQYF

D gene: -
J gene: TRBJ2-1
V gene: TRBV6-2/TRBV6-3
clone size: many
CDR3 DNA: TGTGCCAGCAGCCCAATTGACTGGTACAATGAGCAGTTCTTC
CDR3 protein: CASSPIDWYNEQFF

D gene: -
J gene: TRBJ2-3
V gene: TRBV11-2
clone size: -
CDR3 DNA: TGTGCAATCAGCCGGACCGGGACTGGAGGGGATACGCAGTATTTT
CDR3 protein: CAISRTGTGGDTQYF

D gene: TRBD2
J gene: TRBJ2-7
V gene: TRBV6-2/TRBV6-3
clone size: -
CDR3 DNA: TGTGCCAGCAGTTACTCTAGCGGGGGTTCCTACGAGCACTACTTC
CDR3 protein: CASSYSSGGSYEHYF

D gene: -
J gene: TRBJ2-3
V gene: TRBV29-1
clone size: many
CDR3 DNA: TGCAGCGTTGAGAAGGTGCTAGGGGGAGTTGAGTATACGCAGTATTTT
CDR3 protein: CSVEKVLGGVEYTQYF

D gene: TRBD2
J gene: TRBJ2-7
V gene: TRBV12-3/TRBV12-4
clone size: -
CDR3 DNA: TGTGCCAGCAGTTCCGCTATAAGCGGGAGTAGAGTAAAACAGTACTTC
CDR3 protein: CASSSAISGSRVKQYF

D gene: -
J gene: TRBJ2-7
V gene: TRBV10-3
clone size: -
CDR3 DNA: TGTGCCATCGGGCAGGCAGCCTCCTCCTACGAGCAACACTTC
CDR3 protein: CAIGQAASSYEQHF

D gene: TRBD1
J gene: TRBJ2-1
V gene: TRBV11-2
clone size: -
CDR3 DNA: TGTGCCAGCAACTTAGTCCCCGGGCAGGGGGCTGGTGACCAGTTCTTC
CDR3 protein: CASNLVPGQGAGDQFF

D gene: -
J gene: TRBJ2-7
V gene: TRBV6-2/TRBV6-3
clone size: -
CDR3 DNA: TGTGCCAGCAGTCCCCTACACAGTTACGAGCAGTACTTC
CDR3 protein: CASSPLHSYEQYF

D gene: TRBD2
J gene: TRBJ2-1
V gene: TRBV28
clone size: few
CDR3 DNA: TGTGCCAGCAGGGTGACTAGCGGGCGGGTCAATGAGCAGTTCTTC
CDR3 protein: CASRVTSGRVNEQFF